This T cell receptor (beta chain) originates from a study of T-cell memory formation after mild COVID-19 (dated by TCRdb to the early 2020s). In the study overall: TCR sequence clusters from the two donors were found to be largely donor specific. The cohort comprised two young, previously healthy adult volunteers, one female and one male. Longitudinal TCRalpha and TCRbeta repertoire sequencing tracked T-cell clones expanding and contracting after mild COVID-19 in a couple of donors. General findings and caveats noted by the study authors: Some responding clones were found in pre-infection memory, which suggests that pre-existing cross-reactive memory T cells took part in the SARS-CoV-2 response. Contracting CD4+ clones were located mainly in the CM and EM memory subsets, whereas CD8+ clones were found to be enriched in EMRA. SARS-CoV-2 specificity was not confirmed for the second-wave clones peaking on day 37. Only a couple of mild cases were covered by the study, and larger cohorts that include severe cases with pre-infection samples were considered necessary. Clones contracting from day 15 to 85 had balanced CD4/CD8 phenotypes, while a second wave expanding from day 15 to 37 was biased towards CD4+.

This clonotype was picked up a small number of times. The antigen this receptor binds is unknown. No base quality information exists; no much larger clone differs at one position. The instrument given in TCRdb is Illumina NovaSeq 6000. Using 5'RACE with constant-segment primers, TCRalpha and TCRbeta cDNA libraries were constructed, with sample barcodes and unique molecular identifiers added in the process. Trizol reagent was used to extract RNA from every sample. The libraries were amplified in two PCR steps, and the second step added a second sample barcode and Illumina TruSeq adapters. The libraries were sequenced on an Illumina NovaSeq using 2 x 150 bp paired-end reads. In the original analysis: With migec v1.2.7, reads were demultiplexed and then collapsed into UMI-guided consensus sequences. Using mixcr v2.1.11, UMI consensuses were aligned to TRA and TRB V and J templates and then assembled into clonotypes. A clonotype was counted as expanded or contracted only if both edgeR and NoisET called the change significant, with noise models trained on biological replicates. For edgeR calls, the cutoffs were a false discovery rate-adjusted p below 0.01 and a log2 fold-change threshold of 1. As an exploratory analysis of dynamics, max-normalized trajectories of the 1000 most abundant clonotypes were examined by PCA with hierarchical clustering. The CD4 or CD8 phenotype of responding clones was assigned using the separately sequenced CD4+ and CD8+ repertoires. TCRdb handled the public reads itself, with Q25 trimming in fastp and clone calling in MiXCR, and kept productive beta chains. A single entry per CDR3 protein holds the most common genes and DNA from its merged rows. For this entry, the V and J calls and clone size follow TCRdb and not the study's own pipeline. This sample lists hundreds of thousands of distinct CDR3 sequences; around 15% were detected once. Of the sample, about a fifth is held by the ten largest clones.

Trimming takes 4 bases from V and 1 base from J, and the germline ends sit 14 bases apart. The germline V gene (reference sequence) specifies SGHNT as CDR1 and YYREEE as CDR2. The CDR3, from cysteine to phenylalanine, totals 15 residues. Here the CDR3 DNA is all that survives: 45 bases in frame from base 1. Ficoll-Paque density gradient centrifugation was used to isolate PBMCs. The chain employs TRBV5-4 and TRBJ2-5, with TRBD1 perhaps the D gene, on 5 matching bases. The sequence came from a man between 18 and 29 years old who had mild COVID-19 (a few samples of this study predate the infection). The sample titles of this study are shuffled in the database, so cell type and time point are left out; the donor was told from shared clones. Sequenced: PBMCs or a T cell subset sorted from them (not recorded which). The CDR3 protein: CASSDGRAPQETQYF. The DNA is as follows: TGTGCCAGCAGCGATGGCAGGGCGCCCCAAGAGACCCAGTACTTC.